This TCR beta chain originates from a study of blood T cells in healthy people across ages. Trimming took 3 bases from V and 6 from J, leaving 14 bases between them. From germline, CDR1 is LNHDA and CDR2 SQIVND (reference sequence). The CDR3 is 15 amino acids. The authors ran a second PCR of roughly 7 to 11 cycles using a sample-barcoded 5' primer and a J-beta primer mix. TCRdb redid the calling of the 5' RACE reads with MiXCR, one entry per CDR3 protein. The profile shows roughly 1,500,000 distinct CDR3 sequences, about 31% of them singletons. The sequenced sample consisted of blood. The chain recombines TRBV19 with TRBJ2-2; tentative D call: TRBD1 (5 bases). The clonotype comes from a woman in her twenties or thirties in good health. The CDR3, as DNA: TGTGCCAGTAGTATTCTGCAGGGATTCCCCGGGGAGCTGTTTTTT. The encoded protein is CASSILQGFPGELFF.